One sample yielded the 8 T cell receptor beta chains listed below, sequenced in a study of OX40 agonist ivuxolimab in advanced cancers. Sequencing used immunoSEQ multiplex PCR; TCRdb keeps in-frame clones, though not all of them. The sample lists about 41,000 clones; 70% to 80% were seen once. The source material was CD4+ or CD8+ T cells sorted from blood, sampled in a trial of the OX40 agonist ivuxolimab. The receptors come from an adult with an advanced solid tumor such as melanoma, head and neck, liver or kidney cancer.

The chain combines TRBV27 with TRBJ2-1, with 10 nucleotides matching TRBD2. After removal of 3 bases from V and 2 bases from J, the junction contained 4 bases not matched to a gene. The germline V gene encodes CDR1 MNHEY and CDR2 SMNVEV (reference sequence). The CDR3 is made up of 16 amino acids. CDR3 sequence (DNA): TGTGCCAGCAGTTTCCGGACTAGCGGAACCTACAATGAGCAGTTCTTC. This sequence encodes CASSFRTSGTYNEQFF.

V gene TRBV6-6 combines with J gene TRBJ2-1, with TRBD2 matching over 10 bases. V shed 6 bases, J shed 10 bases, and the junction held 9 bases outside the gene matches. The CDR3 length is 14 residues. Germline V gene sequence: CDR1 MNHNY, CDR2 SVGAGI (reference sequence). This CDR3 is CASRRLAGEGEQFF. The CDR3 DNA reads as TGTGCCAGCAGACGGCTAGCGGGAGAAGGAGAGCAGTTCTTC.

This clone was detected only a few times. The chain uses TRBV28 and TRBJ2-5, with 7 bases aligning to TRBD1. The J segment lost 5 bases and the V segment lost 5 bases, leaving 8 bases of the junction unmatched. The CDR3 is 14 amino acids. Germline assignment: CDR1 MDHEN and CDR2 SYDVKM. Here the CDR3 DNA reads TGTGCCAGCAGTGGCCGACAGGGATGGGAGACCCAGTACTTC. This translates into CASSGRQGWETQYF.

This clone has a single count. The chain has TRBV18 and TRBJ1-5; unclear D gene. The germline V gene encodes CDR1 KGHSH and CDR2 LQKENI. This CDR3 is 15 amino acids long. V dropped 5 bases and J dropped 1 base, with 12 bases sitting between them. The CDR3 spells CASSSETGSNQPQHF. The CDR3 DNA is TGTGCCAGCTCATCCGAGACCGGGAGCAATCAGCCCCAGCATTTT.

For the CDR3, the DNA is TGTGCCAGCAGTTCTCCTGCCACGGGCTACACCTTC. This sequence encodes CASSSPATGYTF. The genes are TRBV28 and TRBJ1-2; no clear D. CDR3 length: 12 residues. The V gene's germline CDR1 is MDHEN and CDR2 SYDVKM. The ends were cut back, 4 bases at V and 8 bases at J, with 11 bases in the middle.

This chain uses TRBV27 with TRBJ1-2; a weak D match, TRBD1 (6 bases). CDR3 size: 19 residues. Germline values: CDR1 MNHEY, CDR2 SMNVEV (reference sequence). Deletions cut 5 bases from V and 4 bases from J, with 29 bases between. The CDR3 region is CASSHARQLYGQSLYGYTF. CDR3 DNA: TGTGCCAGCAGTCACGCACGCCAACTATACGGACAGAGCCTCTATGGCTACACCTTC.

The V gene is TRBV4-3, the J gene TRBJ2-3, with 10 bases fitting TRBD2. With V trimmed by 1 base and J by 0 bases, 16 bases remained unmatched. Germline-derived CDR1 and CDR2 are LGHNA and YSLEER. The CDR3 extends over 21 amino acids. This CDR3 reads CASSQGSPSGGLSSSTDTQYF. The CDR3 region has the DNA TGCGCCAGCAGCCAAGGATCCCCTAGCGGGGGTCTCTCATCTAGCACAGATACGCAGTATTTT.

This sequence joins TRBV5-6 and TRBJ2-5; no clear D. The CDR3 covers 15 residues. Germline V CDR1 and CDR2: SGHDT, YYEEEE. Trimming removed 2 bases at V and 2 bases at J, with 13 bases between. CDR3: CASSFFGPAQETQYF. CDR3 in DNA: TGTGCCAGCAGCTTCTTCGGTCCAGCGCAAGAGACCCAGTACTTC.